This T cell receptor beta chain was documented in a study of identical twins. Points from the study as a whole: Reduced insertions were recorded for abundant cord blood beta clonotypes, with no such pattern in memory repertoires. Twins showed weaker excess sharing in their beta out-of-frame sequences. The authors drew conclusions from cross-sectional statistical analysis rather than following the same donors.

Note on this clonotype: What it recognizes is unknown.

Healthy Caucasians provided all donations. Trimming stripped 5 bases from V and 2 bases from J, with 22 bases between. The CDR3 runs to 17 residues. CDR1 SGHTA and CDR2 FQGNSA come from the germline V gene. TCRdb re-analysed the 5' RACE reads in MiXCR, keeping a single row per CDR3 protein. The sample has fewer than 650,000 distinct CDR3 sequences, about 7% seen once. The data were also submitted as part of a second study, on yellow fever vaccine responses in identical twins.

Source material: PBMCs. This receptor was identified in a woman between 18 and 30 years old in good health. V gene TRBV7-2 combines with J gene TRBJ2-7, with D unresolved. CDR3: CASSPRCPTQPAYEQYV. The CDR3 DNA reads as TGTGCCAGCAGCCCTAGATGCCCCACCCAACCCGCCTACGAGCAGTACGTC.